This T cell receptor (beta chain) was recovered during a study of B cell selection in AIRE deficiency. Study observations and caveats: Of approximately 3,700 shared Treg TCRbeta sequences, about 30% were healthy-only, around 10% patient-only.

Sorting defined conventional CD4 T cells as CD4+CD127+. Source study methods: Pooled conventional T cells gave about 11x10^4 patient and 130,000 to 150,000 donor TCRbeta sequences. Only in-frame clones appear in the TCRdb table, and some are missing; sequencing was by immunoSEQ multiplex PCR. Clonal size and the V and J genes are those of that table, whereas D and trimming came from the DNA. The sample contains about 27,000 clones, just under 97% of which appear only once. Of note for this clone: As yet, its antigen is unknown.

With 5 bases removed from V and 0 bases from J, the gap between germline ends came to 13 bases. Germline assignment: CDR1 SGHAT and CDR2 FQDESV (reference sequence). This CDR3 has 15 amino acids. The sequence came from a human donor in good health. This sequence joins TRBV11-1 and TRBJ2-5, with D possibly matching TRBD2 (6 bases). The specimen was CD4+CD127+ conventional T cells sorted from PBMCs. The CDR3 is CASSPQTGDQETQYF. For the CDR3, the DNA is TGTGCCAGCAGCCCCCAGACGGGGGACCAAGAGACCCAGTACTTC.